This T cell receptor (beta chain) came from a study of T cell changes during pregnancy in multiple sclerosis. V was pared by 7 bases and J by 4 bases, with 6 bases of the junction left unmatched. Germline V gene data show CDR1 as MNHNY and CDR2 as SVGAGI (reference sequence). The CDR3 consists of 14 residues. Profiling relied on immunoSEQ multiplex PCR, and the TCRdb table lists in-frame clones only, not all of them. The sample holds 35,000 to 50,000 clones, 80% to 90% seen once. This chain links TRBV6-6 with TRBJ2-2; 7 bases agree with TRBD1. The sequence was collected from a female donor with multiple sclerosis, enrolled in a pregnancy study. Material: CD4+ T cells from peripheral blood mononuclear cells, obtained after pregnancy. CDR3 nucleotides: TGTGCCAGCACTCCAGACAGGGCCACCGGGGAGCTGTTTTTT. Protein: CASTPDRATGELFF.